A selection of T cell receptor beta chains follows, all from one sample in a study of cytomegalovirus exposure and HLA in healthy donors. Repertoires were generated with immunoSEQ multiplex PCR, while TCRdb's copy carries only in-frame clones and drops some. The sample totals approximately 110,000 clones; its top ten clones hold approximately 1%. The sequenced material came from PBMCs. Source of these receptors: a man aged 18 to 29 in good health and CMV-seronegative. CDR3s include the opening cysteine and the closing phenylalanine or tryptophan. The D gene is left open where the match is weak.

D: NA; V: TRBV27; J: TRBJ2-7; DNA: TGTGCCAGCAGATCCCTCGGCTACGAGCAGTACTTC; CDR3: CASRSLGYEQYF
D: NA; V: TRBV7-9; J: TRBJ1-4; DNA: TGTGCCAGCAGCCCGATTGGGACATTTGAAAAACTGTTTTTT; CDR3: CASSPIGTFEKLFF
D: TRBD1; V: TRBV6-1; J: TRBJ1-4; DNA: TGTGCCAGCACTGAACAGGGGAAGACTAATGAAAAACTGTTTTTT; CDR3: CASTEQGKTNEKLFF
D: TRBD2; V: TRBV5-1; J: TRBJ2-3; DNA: TGCGCCAGCAGCTTGGACGGGAGGAGCGGGAGCACAGATACGCAGTATTTT; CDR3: CASSLDGRSGSTDTQYF
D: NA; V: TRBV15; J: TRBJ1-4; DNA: TGTGCCACCAGCAGAGATCTAACTGGACAGAGTAATGAAAAACTGTTTTTT; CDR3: CATSRDLTGQSNEKLFF
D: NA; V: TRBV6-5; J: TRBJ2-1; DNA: TGTGCCAGCCACAGGGCTCCCTACAATGAGCAGTTCTTC; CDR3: CASHRAPYNEQFF
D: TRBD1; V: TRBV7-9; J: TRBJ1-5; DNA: TGTGCCAGCAGCCCCTTTGAACAGGGGTCCTCCGAACAGCATTTT; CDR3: CASSPFEQGSSEQHF
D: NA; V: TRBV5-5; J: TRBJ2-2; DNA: TGTGCCAGCAGCCCATCCGCCGGGGTTCGCACCGGGGAGCTGTTTTTT; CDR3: CASSPSAGVRTGELFF
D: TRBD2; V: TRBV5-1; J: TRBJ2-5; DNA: TGCGCCAGCAGCTTCCCAAGCGGGGGGGCCGTGGAGACCCAGTACTTC; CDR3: CASSFPSGGAVETQYF
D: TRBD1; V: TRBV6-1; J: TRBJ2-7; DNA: TGTGCCAGCAGTGCGGGACAGATCGCCTACGAGCAGTACTTC; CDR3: CASSAGQIAYEQYF
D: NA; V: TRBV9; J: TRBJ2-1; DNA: TGTGCCAGCAGCGTAGGAGGCGGTTCCTACAATGAGCAGTTCTTC; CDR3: CASSVGGGSYNEQFF
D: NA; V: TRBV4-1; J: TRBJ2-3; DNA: TGCGCCAGCAGCCAAGGGGTAGCGTCTAGCACAGATACGCAGTATTTT; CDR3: CASSQGVASSTDTQYF
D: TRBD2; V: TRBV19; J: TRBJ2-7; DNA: TGTGCCAGTAGCCTCGGGACTAGCGGGAGTTACGAGCAGTACTTC; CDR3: CASSLGTSGSYEQYF
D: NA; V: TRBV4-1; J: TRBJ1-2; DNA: TGCGCCAGCAGCCAAGATCCCTATGGTCTGCGTTGGAGCCCTAACTATGGCTACACCTTC; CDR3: CASSQDPYGLRWSPNYGYTF
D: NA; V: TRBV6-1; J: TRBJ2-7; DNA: TGTGCCAGCAGTGACGGGGGGCGAATCGAGCAGTACTTC; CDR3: CASSDGGRIEQYF
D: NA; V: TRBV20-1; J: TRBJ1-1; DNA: TGCAGTGCTAGGCAGGTAAATGAAGCTTTCTTT; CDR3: CSARQVNEAFF
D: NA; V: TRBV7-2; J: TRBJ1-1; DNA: TGTGCCAGCAGCTTTGGGGGGTACACTGAAGCTTTCTTT; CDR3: CASSFGGYTEAFF